This TCR beta chain was documented in a study of T cell repertoires in cytomegalovirus infection. About the research overall: Peptides in the study included HLA-C-restricted and HLA-B-restricted CMV epitopes. A matching HLA type, together with CMV infection, was signaled by public TCR beta signatures.

The CDR3 is made up of 15 amino acids. V lost 0 bases and J 5 bases, leaving 13 bases between the germline ends. Germline V CDR1 and CDR2: SGHVS, FNYEAQ. This clonotype was recorded a few times. The target antigen is unknown. Study-level findings and limits: CMV carriers with the relevant HLA were identified by cumulative public TCR beta family frequency. The study found HLA-C-restricted CMV-specific TCR beta clonotypes dominating the ex vivo response.

In TCRdb, the reads were re-called with MiXCR into one record per CDR3 protein. In the table there are some 800,000 distinct CDR3 sequences, just under 30% of which are singletons. This TCR came from a human donor in good health (CMV status not recorded). Some clones in this sample may be carry-over from other donors' samples. The chain employs TRBV7-6 and TRBJ1-1, with D tentatively TRBD1 (6 bases). This specimen consisted of cultured CD8+ T cells from PBMCs, obtained from culture after CMV antigen stimulation. As DNA, the CDR3 is TGTGCCAGCAGCTTAGCGACTGACAGGCCTACTGAAGCTTTCTTT. Translation gives CASSLATDRPTEAFF.